These 28 T cell receptor beta chains were all obtained from the same sample, sequenced in a study of T-cell reconstitution after alpha-beta-depleted transplantation in children. Preparing the TCRbeta library involved the use of unique molecular identifiers. TCRdb processed the PCR reads anew with MiXCR; each CDR3 protein has one entry. The table records a few hundred thousand distinct CDR3 sequences, about an eighth of them present only once. Sequenced here: PBMCs from the stem cell graft donor, sampled from the stem cell graft. All receptors come from a human donor who donated a stem cell graft to a child with combined immunodeficiency.

The chain recombines TRBV18 with TRBJ1-4; perhaps TRBD1 as D (5 bases). V lost 3 bases and J 8 bases, leaving 10 bases between the germline ends. Germline V lookup: CDR1 KGHSH, CDR2 LQKENI. CDR3 size: 13 residues. CDR3 in amino acids: CASSPLGGEKLFF. CDR3 nucleotides: TGTGCCAGCTCACCCCTCGGGGGGGAAAAACTGTTTTTT.

The chain links TRBV3-1 to TRBJ1-1, with TRBD1 matching 7 bases. Trimming took 4 bases from V and 0 from J; bases not matched to a gene: 5. Looked up from germline, CDR1 is LGHDT and CDR2 is YNNKEL (reference sequence). This CDR3 is built from 15 residues. Written as DNA, the CDR3 is TGTGCCAGCAGCCTTCGGGACAGACTGAACACTGAAGCTTTCTTT. Translating gives CASSLRDRLNTEAFF.

This chain links TRBV9 with TRBJ2-7; 10 bases are shared with TRBD1. The germline CDR1 and CDR2 sequences are SGDLS and YYNGEE. The CDR3 extends over 15 amino acids. After removal of 3 bases from V and 3 bases from J, the junction contained 6 bases not matched to a gene. CDR3 protein: CASSAAGQGIYEQYF. The CDR3 DNA sequence: TGTGCCAGCAGCGCAGCGGGACAGGGGATCTACGAGCAGTACTTC.

Regarding this clonotype: A read error may produce the germline difference seen at one junction end. V usage is TRBV5-1 and J usage is TRBJ2-1; 11 positions match TRBD2. The CDR3 length is 16 residues. Germline values: CDR1 SGHRS, CDR2 YFSETQ. The chain's CDR3 is CASSFTSGSSYYEQFF. CDR3 DNA: TGCGCCAGCAGCTTTACTAGCGGGAGCTCCTACTATGAGCAGTTCTTC.

V gene TRBV11-1 combines with J gene TRBJ2-1, with 7 bases fitting TRBD2. The germline gives CDR1 SGHAT, CDR2 FQDESV (reference sequence). The CDR3 has 16 residues. V was clipped by 2 bases and J by 3 bases; unmatched bases: 7. CDR3 nucleotide sequence: TGTGCCAGCAGCTTAAGGCTAGCGGACCTCTACAATGAGCAGTTCTTC. It yields the protein CASSLRLADLYNEQFF. Supplemented by reference TRBV11-1 and TRBJ2-1, the full variable domain reads EAEVAQSPRYKITEKSQAVAFWCDPISGHATLYWYRQILGQGPELLVQFQDESVVDDSQLPKDRFSAERLKGVDSTLKIQPAELGDSAMYLCASSLRLADLYNEQFFGPGTRLTVL.

The CDR3 sequence is CASSLKYEGNTGELFF. The CDR3 coding sequence is TGTGCCAGCAGCTTGAAGTATGAGGGGAACACCGGGGAGCTGTTTTTT. The chain joins TRBV5-5 to TRBJ2-2, with D perhaps TRBD2 (5 bases). Trimming took 1 base from V and 1 from J, leaving 11 bases between them. Germline CDR1 reads SGHKS; CDR2 reads YYEKEE (reference sequence). The CDR3 runs 16 residues.

This clonotype was observed at least ten times. This chain's CDR3 is CASSRTSGRYEQYF. Written as DNA, the CDR3 is TGTGCCAGCAGTCGGACTAGCGGGAGATACGAGCAGTACTTC. This rearrangement joins TRBV7-9 to TRBJ2-7, with TRBD2 matching 13 bases. Germline-derived CDR1 and CDR2 are SEHNR and FQNEAQ (reference sequence). The V and J ends lost 6 bases and 4 bases, in that order; junction bases with no gene match: 3. The CDR3 is made up of 14 amino acids.

This clonotype appeared many times. The CDR3 sequence: CASSFTLASSPLHF. The CDR3 nucleotides are TGTGCCAGCAGTTTTACCCTAGCTAGTTCACCCCTCCACTTT. The chain uses TRBV12-3 or TRBV12-4 and TRBJ1-6; D not certain. The CDR3 contains 14 residues. Between the trimmed V and J ends, which lost 3 bases and 9 bases, there was a span of 12 bases.

The chain joins TRBV7-2 to TRBJ1-5, with 9 bases matching TRBD1. Germline V CDR1 and CDR2: SGHTA, FQGNSA. The CDR3 has 15 amino acids. Losses at the gene ends were 3 bases for V and 3 bases for J; bases not matched to a gene: 3. The CDR3 is CASSFGTGNNQPQHF. The CDR3 DNA follows: TGTGCCAGCAGCTTCGGGACAGGGAACAATCAGCCCCAGCATTTT.

This chain links TRBV12-3 or TRBV12-4 with TRBJ2-3, with D unclear. The CDR3 consists of 14 residues. Trimming left V 2 bases short and J 2 bases short, with 8 bases between. CDR3 in DNA: TGTGCCAGCAGTTTAATCTCCGCCACAGATACGCAGTATTTT. Translation gives CASSLISATDTQYF.

There are many counts of this clonotype. The chain has TRBV5-1 and TRBJ2-7; TRBD2 aligns across 7 bases. The junction had 3 bases not matched to a gene; V was cut back by 2 bases and J by 1 base. CDR3 length equals 14 residues. The germline V gene encodes CDR1 SGHRS and CDR2 YFSETQ. In DNA form, the CDR3 reads TGCGCCAGCAGCTTTTGGGGAGGGTCCTACGAGCAGTACTTC. Its translation is CASSFWGGSYEQYF.

This clonotype was detected many times. The rearrangement joins TRBV7-2 to TRBJ2-3; 9 nucleotides line up with TRBD2. Germline CDR1 is SGHTA and CDR2 is FQGNSA. The ends lost 5 bases at V and 3 bases at J; junction bases unmatched: 3. The CDR3 is 14 amino acids. CDR3 sequence (DNA): TGTGCCAGCAGCCCGCTAGCGGGGACAGATACGCAGTATTTT. Translating gives CASSPLAGTDTQYF.

This clonotype was detected a few times. This chain joins TRBV3-1 and TRBJ2-4; weak D call: TRBD1 (6 bases). Germline V lookup: CDR1 LGHDT, CDR2 YNNKEL (reference sequence). With 4 bases removed from V and 8 bases from J, the gap between germline ends came to 21 bases. The CDR3 sequence is 16 residues long. CDR3 nucleotides: TGTGCCAGCAGCCCGCCGGGACACCTGGACGAAGACATTCAGTACTTC. It is translated as CASSPPGHLDEDIQYF. The variable domain in full, completed from reference TRBV3-1 and TRBJ2-4, reads DTAVSQTPKYLVTQMGNDKSIKCEQNLGHDTMYWYKQDSKKFLKIMFSYNNKELIINETVPNRFSPKSPDKAHLNLHINSLELGDSAVYFCASSPPGHLDEDIQYFGAGTRLSVL.

This clonotype occurred many times. The chain couples TRBV7-3 to TRBJ2-6; TRBD2 matches at 10 bases. Germline V gene lookup returns CDR1 SGHTA and CDR2 FQGTGA. V was pared by 2 bases and J by 1 base, with 5 bases of the junction left unmatched. This CDR3 region has 18 residues. The DNA for the CDR3 is TGTGCCAGCAGCTTAGGCCTAGCGGGGGCGTCTGGGGCCAACGTCCTGACTTTC. Its protein product is CASSLGLAGASGANVLTF.

This clonotype was seen a few times. The chain combines TRBV10-3 with TRBJ2-7; 9 positions agree with TRBD1. Germline CDR1 reads ENHRY; CDR2 reads SYGVKD. V shed 2 bases and J 0 bases; nucleotides not matched to a gene: 8. The CDR3 spans 17 residues. The CDR3, as DNA: TGTGCCATCAGTGAGCCGGGACAGGGCCCTAGCTCCTACGAGCAGTACTTC. This translates into CAISEPGQGPSSYEQYF.

V is TRBV28 and J is TRBJ2-2, with D unclear. V shed 8 bases and J shed 4 bases, with 17 bases lying between them. CDR1 and CDR2 (germline): MDHEN, SYDVKM. This CDR3 comprises 15 residues. CDR3 sequence: CASSIGLSTTGELFF. CDR3 nucleotides: TGTGCCAGCTCCATCGGGTTGTCGACCACCGGGGAGCTGTTTTTT. Complete variable domain (other parts from reference TRBV28 and TRBJ2-2): DVKVTQSSRYLVKRTGEKVFLECVQDMDHENMFWYRQDPGLGLRLIYFSYDVKMKEKGDIPEGYSVSREKKERFSLILESASTNQTSMYLCASSIGLSTTGELFFGEGSRLTVL.

This clonotype was observed a few times. Germline and junction disagree at one end, which may indicate a read error. CDR3 coding DNA: TGTGCCAGCAGTTACTCGACGACCGGCCTCGACCATCACTTC. As protein: CASSYSTTGLDHHF. V is TRBV6-5 and J is TRBJ2-7, with D unclear. The CDR3 contains 14 residues. Germline CDR1 is MNHEY and CDR2 is SVGAGI.

Ten or more counts support this clonotype. The CDR3 reads CASSLDGGLPSDEQFF. The CDR3 DNA follows: TGCGCCAGCAGCTTGGATGGGGGGCTCCCCTCGGATGAGCAGTTCTTC. The V call is TRBV5-1, the J call TRBJ2-1; possibly TRBD1 or TRBD2 for D (6 bases each). Trimming took 0 bases from V and 8 from J, leaving 18 bases between them. The CDR3 extends over 16 amino acids. Germline assignment: CDR1 SGHRS and CDR2 YFSETQ.

This clonotype has a count of ten or more. The genes are TRBV15 and TRBJ1-4; possible D gene TRBD1, 6 bases. With 9 bases removed from V and 6 bases from J, the gap between germline ends came to 14 bases. CDR3 length equals 13 residues. Germline V gene lookup returns CDR1 LNHNV and CDR2 YYDKDF (reference sequence). The CDR3 region is CATGGSSYEKLFF. In nucleotides, the CDR3 is TGTGCCACGGGGGGCTCCTCCTATGAAAAACTGTTTTTT. Full variable domain (rest looked up from reference TRBV15 and TRBJ1-4): DAMVIQNPRYQVTQFGKPVTLSCSQTLNHNVMYWYQQKSSQAPKLLFHYYDKDFNNEADTPDNFQSRRPNTSFCFLDIRSPGLGDTAMYLCATGGSSYEKLFFGSGTQLSVL.

The chain links TRBV20-1 to TRBJ1-2; D is unclear. The CDR3 is 13 amino acids. From germline, CDR1 is DFQATT and CDR2 SNEGSKA (reference sequence). Trimming cost V 3 bases and J 4 bases, with 12 bases left between them. This chain's CDR3 is CSASLRQIYGYTF. CDR3 bases: TGCAGTGCTAGCCTGAGACAAATCTATGGCTACACCTTC.

This clonotype was seen more than once but under ten times. V is TRBV20-1 and J is TRBJ2-5, with 7 bases aligning to TRBD2. Per germline, CDR1 DFQATT and CDR2 SNEGSKA (reference sequence). The CDR3 contains 13 residues. J gave up 4 bases and V 6 bases, and 8 bases lay outside the gene matches. CDR3 in DNA: TGCAGTGCCGGGGGGTTTTGGCGAGAGACCCAGTACTTC. Encoded protein: CSAGGFWRETQYF.

This clonotype was counted ten times or more. This chain joins TRBV3-1 and TRBJ1-6, with D maybe TRBD1 (6 bases). Trimming took 3 bases from V and 9 from J, leaving 12 bases between them. The CDR3 has 14 residues. Germline V gene lookup returns CDR1 LGHDT and CDR2 YNNKEL (reference sequence). The chain's CDR3 is CASSHNREASPLHF. The DNA of the CDR3 is TGTGCCAGCAGCCACAACAGGGAGGCTTCACCCCTCCACTTT.

Comments on this clonotype: This likely comes from a read error, as the CDR3 has no conserved phenylalanine or tryptophan at its end. This rearrangement joins TRBV7-8 to TRBJ1-2; D uncertain. The ends were cut back, 5 bases at V and 5 bases at J, with 9 bases in the middle. The germline V gene has CDR1 SGHVS and CDR2 FQNEAQ. This CDR3 has 12 amino acids. DNA for the CDR3: TGTGCCAGCAGCCTTGGGGAGTATGGCTACACCTCC. This gives the protein CASSLGEYGYTS.

This clonotype has a count of ten or more. The V call is TRBV10-3, the J call TRBJ2-5; D is unresolved. CDR1 and CDR2 from the germline V gene are ENHRY and SYGVKD. Trimming removed 4 bases from V and 0 bases from J, with 9 bases in between. This CDR3 is built from 14 residues. The CDR3 spells CAISGDMYQETQYF. The CDR3 DNA sequence: TGTGCCATCAGTGGAGACATGTACCAAGAGACCCAGTACTTC.

The rearrangement joins TRBV5-1 to TRBJ2-5, with a possible D match to TRBD2 (6 bases). The CDR3 runs to 14 residues. V was trimmed by 4 bases and J by 4 bases, leaving 14 bases between them. Germline-derived CDR1 and CDR2 are SGHRS and YFSETQ. The CDR3 DNA reads TGCGCCAGCAGCCCCGGAGGGATCGGAGAGACCCAGTACTTC. Translation gives CASSPGGIGETQYF.

About this clonotype: At one end, the junction sequence differs from germline, possibly due to a read error. The chain is built from TRBV6-1 and TRBJ2-3, with D possibly matching TRBD2 (6 bases). This CDR3 has 18 residues. In germline, CDR1 is MNHNS, CDR2 SASEGT. CDR3 amino acids: CASSRQSDLGTYTYTQYF. The CDR3 DNA follows: TGTGCCAGCAGTAGACAGTCGGACCTGGGGACTTACACATATACGCAGTATTTT.

This CDR3 reads CSARSPDGSYEQYF. The CDR3 coding sequence is TGCAGTGCTAGATCCCCGGACGGTTCCTACGAGCAGTACTTC. J is TRBJ2-7 and V is TRBV20-1; D remains unclear. This CDR3 region has 14 residues. Deletions cut 2 bases from V and 1 base from J, with 12 bases between. Germline CDR1 reads DFQATT; CDR2 reads SNEGSKA (reference sequence).

The genes are TRBV30 and TRBJ2-3; TRBD1 might be the D (5 bases). The CDR3 is 13 residues long. V lost 3 bases to trimming and J lost 2 bases, with 9 bases between them. In germline, CDR1 is GTSNPN, CDR2 SVGIG (reference sequence). The CDR3 is CAWSWGHTDTQYF. CDR3 nucleotides: TGTGCCTGGAGCTGGGGCCACACAGATACGCAGTATTTT.